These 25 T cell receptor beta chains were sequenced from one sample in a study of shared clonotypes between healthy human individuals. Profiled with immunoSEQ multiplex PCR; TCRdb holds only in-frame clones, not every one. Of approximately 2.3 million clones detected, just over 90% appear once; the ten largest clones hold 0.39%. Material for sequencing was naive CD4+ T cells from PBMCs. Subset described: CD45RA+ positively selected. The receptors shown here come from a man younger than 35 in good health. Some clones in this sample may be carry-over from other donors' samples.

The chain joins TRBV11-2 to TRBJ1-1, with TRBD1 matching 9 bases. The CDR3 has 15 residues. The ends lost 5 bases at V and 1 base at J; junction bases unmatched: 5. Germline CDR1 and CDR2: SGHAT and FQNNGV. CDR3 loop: CASSPDRGWNTEAFF. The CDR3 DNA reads TGTGCCAGCAGCCCCGACAGGGGGTGGAACACTGAAGCTTTCTTT.

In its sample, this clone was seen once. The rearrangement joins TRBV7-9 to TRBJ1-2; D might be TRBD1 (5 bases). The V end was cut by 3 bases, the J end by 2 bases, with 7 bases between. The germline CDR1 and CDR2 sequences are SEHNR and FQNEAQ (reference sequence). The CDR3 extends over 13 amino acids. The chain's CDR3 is CASSFGANYGYTF. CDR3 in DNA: TGTGCCAGCAGCTTCGGGGCGAACTATGGCTACACCTTC.

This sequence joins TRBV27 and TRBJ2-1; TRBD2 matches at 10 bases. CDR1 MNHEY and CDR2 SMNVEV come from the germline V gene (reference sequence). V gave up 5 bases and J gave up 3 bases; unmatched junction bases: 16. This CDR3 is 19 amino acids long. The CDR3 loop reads CASSTIAGGSKGGYNEQFF. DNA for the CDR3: TGTGCCAGCAGTACAATAGCGGGAGGTTCAAAAGGAGGCTACAATGAGCAGTTCTTC.

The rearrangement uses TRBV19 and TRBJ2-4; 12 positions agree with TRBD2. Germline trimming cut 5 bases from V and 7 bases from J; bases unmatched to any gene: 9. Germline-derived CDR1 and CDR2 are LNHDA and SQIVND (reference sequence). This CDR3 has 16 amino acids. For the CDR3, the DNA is TGTGCCAGTAGTCCACGGACTAGCGGGGACACTAACATTCAGTACTTC. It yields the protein CASSPRTSGDTNIQYF.

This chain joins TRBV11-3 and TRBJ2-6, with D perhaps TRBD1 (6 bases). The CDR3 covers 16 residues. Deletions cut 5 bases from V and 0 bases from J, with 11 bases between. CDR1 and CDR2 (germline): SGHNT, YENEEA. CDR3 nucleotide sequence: TGTGCCAGCAGCCCAGGACAGAGCTCTGGGGCCAACGTCCTGACTTTC. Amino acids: CASSPGQSSGANVLTF.

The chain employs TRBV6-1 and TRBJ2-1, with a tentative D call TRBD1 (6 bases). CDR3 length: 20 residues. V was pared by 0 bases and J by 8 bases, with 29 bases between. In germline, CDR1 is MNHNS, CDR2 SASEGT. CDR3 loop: CASSEALGFPPGRGHDEQFF. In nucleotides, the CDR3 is TGTGCCAGCAGTGAAGCGTTGGGGTTTCCACCGGGAAGGGGACACGATGAGCAGTTCTTC.

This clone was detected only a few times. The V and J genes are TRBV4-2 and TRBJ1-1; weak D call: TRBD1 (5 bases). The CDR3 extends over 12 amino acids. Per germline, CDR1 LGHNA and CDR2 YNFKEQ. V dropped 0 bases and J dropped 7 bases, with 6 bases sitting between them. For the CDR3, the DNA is TGTGCCAGCAGCCAAGATGGACATGAAGCTTTCTTT. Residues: CASSQDGHEAFF.

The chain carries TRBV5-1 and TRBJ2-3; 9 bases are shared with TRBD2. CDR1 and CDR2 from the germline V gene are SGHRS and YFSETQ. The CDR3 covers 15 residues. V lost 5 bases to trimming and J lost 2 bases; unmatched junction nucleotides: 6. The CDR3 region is CASRGASGATDTQYF. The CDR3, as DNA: TGCGCCAGCAGAGGGGCTAGCGGGGCCACAGATACGCAGTATTTT.

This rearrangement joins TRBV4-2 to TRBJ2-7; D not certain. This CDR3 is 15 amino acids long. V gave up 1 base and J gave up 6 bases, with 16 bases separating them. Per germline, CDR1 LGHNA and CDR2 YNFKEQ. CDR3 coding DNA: TGTGCCAGCAGCCAAGTTAAGAACCCGACACGCGAGCAGTACTTC. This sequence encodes CASSQVKNPTREQYF.

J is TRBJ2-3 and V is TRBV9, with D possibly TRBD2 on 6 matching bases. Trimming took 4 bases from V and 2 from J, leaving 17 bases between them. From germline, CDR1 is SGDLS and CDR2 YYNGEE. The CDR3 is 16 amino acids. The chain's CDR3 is CASSPHSAGNTDTQYF. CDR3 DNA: TGTGCCAGCAGCCCCCATTCCGCGGGGAACACAGATACGCAGTATTTT. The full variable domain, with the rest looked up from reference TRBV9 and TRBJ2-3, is DSGVTQTPKHLITATGQRVTLRCSPRSGDLSVYWYQQSLDQGLQFLIQYYNGEERAKGNILERFSAQQFPDLHSELNLSSLELGDSALYFCASSPHSAGNTDTQYFGPGTRLTVL.

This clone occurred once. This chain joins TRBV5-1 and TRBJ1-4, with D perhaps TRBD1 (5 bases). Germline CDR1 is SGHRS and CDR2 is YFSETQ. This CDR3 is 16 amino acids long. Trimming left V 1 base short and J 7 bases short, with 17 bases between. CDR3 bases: TGCGCCAGCAGCTTGAGTTTGGCAGGGCGGCGTGAAAAACTGTTTTTT. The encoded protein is CASSLSLAGRREKLFF. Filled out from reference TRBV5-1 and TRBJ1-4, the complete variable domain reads KAGVTQTPRYLIKTRGQQVTLSCSPISGHRSVSWYQQTPGQGLQFLFEYFSETQRNKGNFPGRFSGRQFSNSRSEMNVSTLELGDSALYLCASSLSLAGRREKLFFGSGTQLSVL.

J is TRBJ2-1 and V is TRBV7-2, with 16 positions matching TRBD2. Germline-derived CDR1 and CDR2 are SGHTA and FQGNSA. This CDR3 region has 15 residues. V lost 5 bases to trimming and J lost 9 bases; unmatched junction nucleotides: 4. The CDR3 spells CASSIGTSGRVEQFF. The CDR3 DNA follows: TGTGCCAGCAGCATAGGGACTAGCGGGAGGGTTGAGCAGTTCTTC.

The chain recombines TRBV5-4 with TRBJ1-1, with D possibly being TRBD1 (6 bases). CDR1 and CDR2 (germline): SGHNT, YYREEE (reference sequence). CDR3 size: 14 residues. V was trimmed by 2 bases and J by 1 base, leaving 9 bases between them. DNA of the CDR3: TGTGCCAGCAGCTTAGGACAGTCGAACACTGAAGCTTTCTTT. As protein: CASSLGQSNTEAFF.

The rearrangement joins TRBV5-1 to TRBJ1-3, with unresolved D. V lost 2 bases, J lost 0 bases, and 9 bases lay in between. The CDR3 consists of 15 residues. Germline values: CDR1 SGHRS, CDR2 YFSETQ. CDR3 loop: CASSFGADSGNTIYF. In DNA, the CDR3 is TGCGCCAGCAGCTTCGGTGCGGACTCTGGAAACACCATATATTTT.

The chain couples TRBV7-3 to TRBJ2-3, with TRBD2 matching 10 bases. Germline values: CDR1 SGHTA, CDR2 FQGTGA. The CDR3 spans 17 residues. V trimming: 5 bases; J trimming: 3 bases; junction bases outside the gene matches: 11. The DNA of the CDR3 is TGTGCCAGCAGCCCCCGAGCAGCGGGAGGGTGGACAGATACGCAGTATTTT. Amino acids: CASSPRAAGGWTDTQYF.

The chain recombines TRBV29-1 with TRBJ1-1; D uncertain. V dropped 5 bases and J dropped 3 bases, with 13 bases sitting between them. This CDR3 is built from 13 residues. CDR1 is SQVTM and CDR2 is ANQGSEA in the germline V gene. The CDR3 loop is CSVSRVEHTEAFF. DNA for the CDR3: TGCAGCGTTAGTCGGGTGGAGCACACTGAAGCTTTCTTT.

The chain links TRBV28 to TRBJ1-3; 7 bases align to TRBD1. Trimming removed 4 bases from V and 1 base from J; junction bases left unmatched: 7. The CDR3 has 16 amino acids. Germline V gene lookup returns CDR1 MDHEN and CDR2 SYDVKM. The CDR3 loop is CASSSQGFRSGNTIYF. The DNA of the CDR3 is TGTGCCAGCAGTTCACAGGGGTTTAGATCTGGAAACACCATATATTTT.

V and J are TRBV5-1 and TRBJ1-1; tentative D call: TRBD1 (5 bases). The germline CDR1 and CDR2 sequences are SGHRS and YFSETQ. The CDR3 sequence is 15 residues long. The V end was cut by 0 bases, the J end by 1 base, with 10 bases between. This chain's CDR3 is CASSLGGAANTEAFF. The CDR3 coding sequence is TGCGCCAGCAGCTTGGGTGGGGCCGCGAACACTGAAGCTTTCTTT. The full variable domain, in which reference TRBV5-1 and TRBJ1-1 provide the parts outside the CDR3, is KAGVTQTPRYLIKTRGQQVTLSCSPISGHRSVSWYQQTPGQGLQFLFEYFSETQRNKGNFPGRFSGRQFSNSRSEMNVSTLELGDSALYLCASSLGGAANTEAFFGQGTRLTVV.

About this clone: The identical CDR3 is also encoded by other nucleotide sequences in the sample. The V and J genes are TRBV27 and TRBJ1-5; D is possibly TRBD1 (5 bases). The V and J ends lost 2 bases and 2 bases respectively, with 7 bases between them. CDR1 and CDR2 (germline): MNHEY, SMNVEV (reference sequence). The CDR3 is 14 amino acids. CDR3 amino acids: CASSLGGGNQPQHF. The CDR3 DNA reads TGTGCCAGCAGTTTAGGGGGGGGCAATCAGCCCCAGCATTTT.

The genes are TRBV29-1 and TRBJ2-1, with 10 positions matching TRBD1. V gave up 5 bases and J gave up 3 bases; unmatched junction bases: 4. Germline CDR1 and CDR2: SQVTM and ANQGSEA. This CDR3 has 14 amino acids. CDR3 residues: CSVPDRGFYNEQFF. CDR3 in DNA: TGCAGCGTTCCGGACAGGGGGTTCTACAATGAGCAGTTCTTC.

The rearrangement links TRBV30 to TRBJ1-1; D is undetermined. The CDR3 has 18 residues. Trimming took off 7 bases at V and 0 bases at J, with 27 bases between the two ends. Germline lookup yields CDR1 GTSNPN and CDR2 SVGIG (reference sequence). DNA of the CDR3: TGTGCCTCACAATACCGAAAGAGGTACGGAGACATGAACACTGAAGCTTTCTTT. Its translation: CASQYRKRYGDMNTEAFF.

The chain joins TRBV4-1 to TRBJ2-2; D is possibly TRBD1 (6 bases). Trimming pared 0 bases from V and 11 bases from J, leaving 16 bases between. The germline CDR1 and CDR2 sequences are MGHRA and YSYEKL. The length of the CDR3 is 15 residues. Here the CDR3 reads CASSQEALFRGELFF. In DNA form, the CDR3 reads TGCGCCAGCAGCCAAGAGGCCCTTTTCAGGGGAGAGCTGTTTTTT.

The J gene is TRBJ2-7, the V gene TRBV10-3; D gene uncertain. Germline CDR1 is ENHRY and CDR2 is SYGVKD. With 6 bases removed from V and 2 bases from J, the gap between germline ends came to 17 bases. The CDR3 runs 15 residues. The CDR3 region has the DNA TGTGCCATCAGAGCTTCCCTGGGCGCCACCTACGAGCAGTACTTC. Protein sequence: CAIRASLGATYEQYF.

The CDR3 here is CASRGAGLAGGYEQYF. For the CDR3, the DNA is TGTGCCAGCAGGGGGGCGGGGCTAGCGGGAGGCTACGAGCAGTACTTC. The V call is TRBV28, the J call TRBJ2-7; 11 bases fit TRBD2. Germline-derived CDR1 and CDR2 are MDHEN and SYDVKM. This CDR3 spans 16 amino acids. The V and J ends lost 6 bases and 3 bases, in that order; junction bases with no gene match: 10.

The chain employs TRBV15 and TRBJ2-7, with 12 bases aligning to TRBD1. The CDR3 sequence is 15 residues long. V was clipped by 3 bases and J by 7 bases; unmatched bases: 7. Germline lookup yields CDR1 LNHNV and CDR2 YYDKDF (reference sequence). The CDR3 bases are TGTGCCACCAGCAGGACGGGACAGGGGGCTTGGGAGCAGTACTTC. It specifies CATSRTGQGAWEQYF.